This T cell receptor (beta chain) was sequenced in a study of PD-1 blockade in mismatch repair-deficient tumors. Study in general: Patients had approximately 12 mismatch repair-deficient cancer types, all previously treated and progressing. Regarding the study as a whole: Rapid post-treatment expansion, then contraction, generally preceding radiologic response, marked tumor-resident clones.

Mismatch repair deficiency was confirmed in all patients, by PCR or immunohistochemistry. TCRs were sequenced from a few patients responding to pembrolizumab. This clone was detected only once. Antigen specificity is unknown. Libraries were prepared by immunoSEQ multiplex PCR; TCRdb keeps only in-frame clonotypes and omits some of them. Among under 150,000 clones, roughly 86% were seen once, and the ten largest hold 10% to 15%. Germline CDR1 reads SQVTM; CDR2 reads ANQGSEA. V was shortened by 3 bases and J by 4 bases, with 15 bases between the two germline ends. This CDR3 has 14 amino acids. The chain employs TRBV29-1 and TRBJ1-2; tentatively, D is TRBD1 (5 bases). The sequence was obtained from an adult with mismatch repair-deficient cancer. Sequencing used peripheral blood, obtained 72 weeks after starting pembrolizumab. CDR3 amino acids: CSVEAGDPGYGYTF. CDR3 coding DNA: TGCAGCGTTGAGGCGGGGGACCCCGGCTATGGCTACACCTTC.